This paragraph covers one T cell receptor beta chain sequence. Trimming shortened V by 4 bases and J by 2 bases, and 12 bases separated the two germline ends. Germline loops: CDR1 MNHEY, CDR2 SVGEGT. The CDR3 contains 14 residues. Using immunoSEQ multiplex PCR, the repertoire was profiled, and TCRdb retains in-frame clones only, with some absent. The data show approximately 180,000 clones, approximately 80% seen once. Clinical histories supplied by participants themselves formed the basis of cohort assignment. The sample is drawn from a study of blood T cell repertoires in COVID-19. About the research overall: Acute and convalescent COVID-19 samples came from the United States, Italy and Spain.

The TCR sequence derives from a woman aged 55 to 70 with acute COVID-19. The sample taken for sequencing was PBMCs or T cells enriched from blood (not recorded which). This rearrangement joins TRBV6-2 or TRBV6-3 to TRBJ2-7; D not resolved. CDR3 in amino acids: CASSSLLSAYEQYV. CDR3 DNA sequence: TGTGCCAGCAGTTCACTCCTTTCGGCCTACGAGCAGTACGTC.